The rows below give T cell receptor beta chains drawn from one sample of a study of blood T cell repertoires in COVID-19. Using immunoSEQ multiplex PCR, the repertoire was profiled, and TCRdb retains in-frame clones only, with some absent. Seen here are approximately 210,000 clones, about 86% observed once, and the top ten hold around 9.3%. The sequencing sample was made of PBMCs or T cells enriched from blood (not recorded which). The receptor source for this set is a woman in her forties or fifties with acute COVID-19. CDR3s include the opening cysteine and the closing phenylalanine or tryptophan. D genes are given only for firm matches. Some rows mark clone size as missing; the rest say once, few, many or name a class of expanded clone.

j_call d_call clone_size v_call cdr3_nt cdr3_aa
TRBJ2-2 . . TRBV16 TGTGCCAGCCGAAATTCCCGATTCACCGGGAAATTGAACACCGGGGAGCTGTTTTTT CASRNSRFTGKLNTGELFF
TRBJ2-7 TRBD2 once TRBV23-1 TGCGCCAGCACCCCCACCCCCCGGGGGGTGCACTACGAGCAGTACTTC CASTPTPRGVHYEQYF
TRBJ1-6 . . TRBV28 TGTGCCAGCAGTTTAGGGGGGTCGAATTCACCCCTCCACTTT CASSLGGSNSPLHF
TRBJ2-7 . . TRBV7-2 TGTGCCAGCAGCTTAAATAGCGGAAGCTCCTACGAGCAGTACTTC CASSLNSGSSYEQYF
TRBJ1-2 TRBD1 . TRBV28 TGTGCCAGCAGTGCGGGACAGTCGTACTACACCTTC CASSAGQSYYTF
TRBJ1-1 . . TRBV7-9 TGTGCCACATGGTCGGGCACTGAAGCTTTCTTT CATWSGTEAFF
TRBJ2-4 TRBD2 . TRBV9 TGTGCCAGCAGCCCCTGGGGGGGGTTTTTAGCCAAAAACATTCAGTACTTC CASSPWGGFLAKNIQYF
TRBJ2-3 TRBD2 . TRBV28 TGTGCCAGCAGTCTTGCTAGCGGGGGACGATGGGGAGATACGCAGTATTTT CASSLASGGRWGDTQYF
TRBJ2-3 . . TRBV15 TGTGCCACCAGCAGAGATGGCGGGATAGGCACAGATACGCAGTATTTT CATSRDGGIGTDTQYF
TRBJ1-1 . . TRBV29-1 TGCAGCGTGACAGACTTGAACACTGAAGCTTTCTTT CSVTDLNTEAFF
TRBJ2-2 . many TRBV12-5 TGTGCTAGTGGTTTGGTACGAGGAGGAGGGTCGAACACCGGGGAGCTGTTTTTT CASGLVRGGGSNTGELFF
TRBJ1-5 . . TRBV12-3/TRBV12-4 TGTGCCAGCAGTTTAGCTCAGAATCAGCCCCAGCATTTT CASSLAQNQPQHF
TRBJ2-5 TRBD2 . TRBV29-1 TGCAGCGTGGGACTAGCGGTACGTGGTGGGACCCAGTACTTC CSVGLAVRGGTQYF
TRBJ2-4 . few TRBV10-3 TGTGCCATCAGTGAGTCGACCACCCGGGGCAAAAACATTCAGTACTTC CAISESTTRGKNIQYF
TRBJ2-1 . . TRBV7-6 TGTGCCAGCAGCTTAGCGTTGGGCATATACAATGAGCAGTTCTTC CASSLALGIYNEQFF
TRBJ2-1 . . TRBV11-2 TGTGCCAGCAGCCTGCGGGAAGGGTTAGCGGACAATGAGCAGTTCTTC CASSLREGLADNEQFF
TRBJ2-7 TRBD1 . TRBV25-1 TGTGCCAGCAGTGCGGACAGGGGCCCCTACGAGCAGTACTTC CASSADRGPYEQYF
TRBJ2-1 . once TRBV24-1 TGTGCCACCAGTTTTAGACAGGACCACCTCTCGGATAATGAGCAGTTCTTC CATSFRQDHLSDNEQFF
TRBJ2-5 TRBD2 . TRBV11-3 TGTGCCAGCAGCTTAGGTAGGACTAGCGGGGGCCCCGGCCTCCAAGAGACCCAGTACTTC CASSLGRTSGGPGLQETQYF
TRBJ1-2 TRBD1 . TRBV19 TGTGCCAGTAGTATCGGGACAGGAGGCGGCTACACCTTC CASSIGTGGGYTF
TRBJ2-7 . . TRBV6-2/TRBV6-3 TGTGCCAGCAGCCCAACCGACAGGTACGAGCAGTACTTC CASSPTDRYEQYF
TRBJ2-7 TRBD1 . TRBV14 TGTGCCAGCAGCCAGGGGGGACAGGGAAGGCAGTACTTC CASSQGGQGRQYF
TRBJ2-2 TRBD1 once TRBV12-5 TGTGCTAGTGGTTTGGGACAGGGGTCGAACACCGGGGAGCTGTTTTTT CASGLGQGSNTGELFF
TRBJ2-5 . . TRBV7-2 TGTGCCAGCAGCTTAACTAGTGTTCAAGAGACCCAGTACTTC CASSLTSVQETQYF
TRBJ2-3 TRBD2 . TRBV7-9 TGTGCCAGCAGCCCAATCACGGGCGGCGGGGGAGATACGCAGTATTTT CASSPITGGGGDTQYF
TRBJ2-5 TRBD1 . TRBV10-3 TGTGCCATCGGGGGACAGGGGGATGGCGAGACCCAGTACTTC CAIGGQGDGETQYF
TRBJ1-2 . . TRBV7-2 TGTGCCAGCAGCCCCCCCGGGACACGATCGTTGCTCGAGGGCTACACCTTC CASSPPGTRSLLEGYTF
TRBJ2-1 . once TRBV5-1 TGCGCCAGCAGCTTGGATGCGGGTCTCGATGAGCAGTTCTTC CASSLDAGLDEQFF
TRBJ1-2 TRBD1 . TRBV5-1 TGCGCCAGCAGCCGCGGACAGGGAATAACTTATGGCTACACCTTC CASSRGQGITYGYTF
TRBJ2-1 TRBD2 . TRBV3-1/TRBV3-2 TGTGCCAGCAGCCCCTCAGCGGCACTAGCGGGGGACAATGAGCAGTTCTTC CASSPSAALAGDNEQFF
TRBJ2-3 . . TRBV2 TGTGCCAGCAGTGAGTTAACAGATACGCAGTATTTT CASSELTDTQYF
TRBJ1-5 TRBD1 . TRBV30 TGTGCCTGGAGTGTACTAACAGGGGTGGGGAGCAATCAGCCCCAGCATTTT CAWSVLTGVGSNQPQHF
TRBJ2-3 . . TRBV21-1 TGTGCCAGCAGCACACGCGGGACTAGCGGGAGGGTGGGCACAGATACGCAGTATTTT CASSTRGTSGRVGTDTQYF
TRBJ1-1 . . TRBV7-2 TGTGCCAGCAGCTCGACGAGGGTTGTCAAAGCTTTCTTT CASSSTRVVKAFF
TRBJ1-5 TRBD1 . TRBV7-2 TGTGCCAGCAGCCAGGGACAGCTTTCATCGCCCCAGCATTTT CASSQGQLSSPQHF
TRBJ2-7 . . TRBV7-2 TGTGCCAGCAGCGGACGAAGACAGGCTACTTCCGAGCAGTACTTC CASSGRRQATSEQYF
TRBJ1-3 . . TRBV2 TGTGCCAGCAGTGAGGCAAGCTCTGGAAACACCATATATTTT CASSEASSGNTIYF
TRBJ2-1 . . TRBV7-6 TGTGCCAGCAGCTTAGCGGGGGCGAGCTCCTACAATGAGCAGTTCTTC CASSLAGASSYNEQFF
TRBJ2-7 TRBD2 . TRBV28 TGTGCCAGCAGTTCTCATACTAGCGGTAGCGGTGGGCAGTACTTC CASSSHTSGSGGQYF
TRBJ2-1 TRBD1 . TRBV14 TGTGCCAGCAGCCATGGACAGGGGCTAAGACGGAATGAGCAGTTCTTC CASSHGQGLRRNEQFF
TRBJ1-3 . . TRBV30 TGTGCCTGGAGTCCAGGGGCTTTCTCTGGAAACACCATATATTTT CAWSPGAFSGNTIYF
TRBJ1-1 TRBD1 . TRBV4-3 TGCGCCAGCAGCCAGGAACGGACAGGAATGAACACTGAAGCTTTCTTT CASSQERTGMNTEAFF
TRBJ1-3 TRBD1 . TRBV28 TGTGCCAGCATAGATAGGGGGACAGCCTCTGGAAACACCATATATTTT CASIDRGTASGNTIYF
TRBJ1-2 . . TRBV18 TGTGCCAGCTCACCAACGGGGGGAGCTAACTATGGCTACACCTTC CASSPTGGANYGYTF
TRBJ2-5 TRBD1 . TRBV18 TGTGCCAGCTCTTCCGGGACAGGGGGGCAGGAGACCCAGTACTTC CASSSGTGGQETQYF
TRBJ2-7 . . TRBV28 TGTGCCAGCAGAAGGACTTCCACCTACGAGCAGTACTTC CASRRTSTYEQYF
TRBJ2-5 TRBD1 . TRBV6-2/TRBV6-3 TGTGCCAGCAGTCGGGGACAGGGATCGGAGACCCAGTACTTC CASSRGQGSETQYF
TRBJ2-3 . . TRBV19 TGTGCCAGTAGCCGGGACTGGAGGCAAGATACGCAGTATTTT CASSRDWRQDTQYF
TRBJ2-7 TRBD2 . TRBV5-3 TGTGCCAGAAGCTTGGCGAGGTCGGCGGGAGAACCCTACGAGCAGTACTTC CARSLARSAGEPYEQYF